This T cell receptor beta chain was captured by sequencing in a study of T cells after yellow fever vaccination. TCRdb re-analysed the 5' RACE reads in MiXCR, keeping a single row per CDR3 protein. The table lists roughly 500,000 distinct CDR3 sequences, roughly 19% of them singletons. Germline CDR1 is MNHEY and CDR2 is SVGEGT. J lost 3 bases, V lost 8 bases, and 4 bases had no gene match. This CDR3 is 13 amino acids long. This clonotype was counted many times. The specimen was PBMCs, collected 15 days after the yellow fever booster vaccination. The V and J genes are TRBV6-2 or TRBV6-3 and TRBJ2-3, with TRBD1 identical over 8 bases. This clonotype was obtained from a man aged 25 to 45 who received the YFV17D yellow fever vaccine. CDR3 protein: CASFRQGTDTQYF. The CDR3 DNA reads TGTGCCAGCTTTCGACAGGGGACAGATACGCAGTATTTT.